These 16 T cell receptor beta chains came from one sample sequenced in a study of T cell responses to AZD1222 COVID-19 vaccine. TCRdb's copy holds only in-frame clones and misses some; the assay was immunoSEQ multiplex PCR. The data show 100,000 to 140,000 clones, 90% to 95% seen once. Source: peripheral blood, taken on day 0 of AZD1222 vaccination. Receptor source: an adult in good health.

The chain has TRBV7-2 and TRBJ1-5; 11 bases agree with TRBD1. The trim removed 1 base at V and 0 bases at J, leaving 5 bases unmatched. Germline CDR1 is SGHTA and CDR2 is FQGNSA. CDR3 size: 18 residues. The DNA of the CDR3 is TGTGCCAGCAGCTTAGGGGACAGGGGGTCAATTAGCAATCAGCCCCAGCATTTT. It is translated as CASSLGDRGSISNQPQHF.

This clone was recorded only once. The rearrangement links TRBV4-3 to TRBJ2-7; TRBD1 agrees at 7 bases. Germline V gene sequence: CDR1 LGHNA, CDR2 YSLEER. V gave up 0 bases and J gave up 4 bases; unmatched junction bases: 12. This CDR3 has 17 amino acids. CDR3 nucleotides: TGCGCCAGCAGCCAAGACACAACGGGACAGCCAAAGTACGAGCAGTACTTC. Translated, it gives CASSQDTTGQPKYEQYF.

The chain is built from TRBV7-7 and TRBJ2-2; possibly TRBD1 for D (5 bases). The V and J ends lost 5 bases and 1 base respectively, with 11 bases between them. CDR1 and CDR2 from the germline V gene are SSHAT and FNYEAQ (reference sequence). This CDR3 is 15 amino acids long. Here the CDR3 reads CASSLTTGNTGELFF. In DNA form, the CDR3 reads TGTGCCAGCAGCCTCACCACAGGGAACACCGGGGAGCTGTTTTTT.

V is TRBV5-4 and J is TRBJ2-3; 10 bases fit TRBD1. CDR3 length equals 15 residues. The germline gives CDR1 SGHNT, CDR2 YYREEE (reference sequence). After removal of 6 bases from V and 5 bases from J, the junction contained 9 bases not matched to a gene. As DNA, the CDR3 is TGTGCCAGCACCCGGGACAGGGGTTCCGGAGATACGCAGTATTTT. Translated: CASTRDRGSGDTQYF.

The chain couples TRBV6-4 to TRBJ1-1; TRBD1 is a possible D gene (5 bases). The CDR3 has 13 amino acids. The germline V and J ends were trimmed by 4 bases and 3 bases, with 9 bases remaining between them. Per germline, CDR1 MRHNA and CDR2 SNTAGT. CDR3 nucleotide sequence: TGTGCCAGCAGTGCCAGGGAAGACACTGAAGCTTTCTTT. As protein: CASSAREDTEAFF.

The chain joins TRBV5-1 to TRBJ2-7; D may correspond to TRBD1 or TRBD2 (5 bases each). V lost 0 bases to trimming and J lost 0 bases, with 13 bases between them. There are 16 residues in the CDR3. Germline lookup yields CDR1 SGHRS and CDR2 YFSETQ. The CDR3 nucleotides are TGCGCCAGCAGCTTGGGGGACGGACTTAGCTCCTACGAGCAGTACTTC. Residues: CASSLGDGLSSYEQYF.

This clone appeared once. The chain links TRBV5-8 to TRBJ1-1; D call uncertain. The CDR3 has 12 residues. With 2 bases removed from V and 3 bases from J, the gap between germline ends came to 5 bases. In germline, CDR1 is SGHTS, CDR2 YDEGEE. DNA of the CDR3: TGTGCCAGCAGCTTACCCTACACTGAAGCTTTCTTT. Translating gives CASSLPYTEAFF.

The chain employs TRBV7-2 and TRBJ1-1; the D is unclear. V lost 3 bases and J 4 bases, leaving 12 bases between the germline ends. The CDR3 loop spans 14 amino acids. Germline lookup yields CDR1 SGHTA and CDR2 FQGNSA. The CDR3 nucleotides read TGTGCCAGCAGCTTGTTGGGGTTTGGCACTGAAGCTTTCTTT. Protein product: CASSLLGFGTEAFF.

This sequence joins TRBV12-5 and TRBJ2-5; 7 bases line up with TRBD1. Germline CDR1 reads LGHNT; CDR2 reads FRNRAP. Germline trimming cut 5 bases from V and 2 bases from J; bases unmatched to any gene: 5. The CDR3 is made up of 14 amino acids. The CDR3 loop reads CASGNGRGQETQYF. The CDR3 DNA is TGTGCTAGTGGTAACGGCAGGGGGCAAGAGACCCAGTACTTC. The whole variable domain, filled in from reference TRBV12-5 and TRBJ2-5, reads DARVTQTPRHKVTEMGQEVTMRCQPILGHNTVFWYRQTMMQGLELLAYFRNRAPLDDSGMPKDRFSAEMPDATLATLKIQPSEPRDSAVYFCASGNGRGQETQYFGPGTRLLVL.

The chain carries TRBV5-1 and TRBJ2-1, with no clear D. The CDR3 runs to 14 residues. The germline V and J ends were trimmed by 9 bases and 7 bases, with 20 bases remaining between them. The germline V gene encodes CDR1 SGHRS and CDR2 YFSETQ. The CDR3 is CATRTGPSTNEQFF. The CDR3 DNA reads TGCGCCACCCGTACCGGACCCAGTACAAATGAGCAGTTCTTC. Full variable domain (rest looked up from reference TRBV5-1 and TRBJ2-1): KAGVTQTPRYLIKTRGQQVTLSCSPISGHRSVSWYQQTPGQGLQFLFEYFSETQRNKGNFPGRFSGRQFSNSRSEMNVSTLELGDSALYLCATRTGPSTNEQFFGPGTRLTVL.

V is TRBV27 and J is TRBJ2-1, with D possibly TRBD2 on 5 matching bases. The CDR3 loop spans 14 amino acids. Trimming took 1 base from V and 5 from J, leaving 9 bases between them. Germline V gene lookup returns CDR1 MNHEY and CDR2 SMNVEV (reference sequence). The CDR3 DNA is TGTGCCAGCAGTTTATATGGAGCGGACAATGAGCAGTTCTTC. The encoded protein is CASSLYGADNEQFF.

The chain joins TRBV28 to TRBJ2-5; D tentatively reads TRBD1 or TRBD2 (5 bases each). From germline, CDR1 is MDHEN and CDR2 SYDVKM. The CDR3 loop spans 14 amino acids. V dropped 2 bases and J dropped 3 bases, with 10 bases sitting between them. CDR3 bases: TGTGCCAGCAGTTTAGCAGGGCGGGAAGAGACCCAGTACTTC. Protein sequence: CASSLAGREETQYF.

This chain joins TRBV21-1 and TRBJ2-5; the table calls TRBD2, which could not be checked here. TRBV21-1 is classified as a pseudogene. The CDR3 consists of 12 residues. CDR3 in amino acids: CASSKHGLAQYF. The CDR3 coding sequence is TGTGCCAGCAGCAAACACGGTTTGGCCCAGTACTTC.

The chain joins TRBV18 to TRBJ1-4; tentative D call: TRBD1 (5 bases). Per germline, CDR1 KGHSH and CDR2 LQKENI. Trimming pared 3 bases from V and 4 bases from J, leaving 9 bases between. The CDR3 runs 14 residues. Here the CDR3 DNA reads TGTGCCAGCTCACCCGGGACGGTTAATGAAAAACTGTTTTTT. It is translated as CASSPGTVNEKLFF.

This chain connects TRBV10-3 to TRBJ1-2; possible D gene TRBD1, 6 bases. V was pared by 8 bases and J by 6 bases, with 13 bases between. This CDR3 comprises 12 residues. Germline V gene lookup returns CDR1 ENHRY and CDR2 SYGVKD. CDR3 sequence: CAISQGGNGYTF. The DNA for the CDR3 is TGTGCCATCTCACAGGGAGGCAATGGCTACACCTTC.

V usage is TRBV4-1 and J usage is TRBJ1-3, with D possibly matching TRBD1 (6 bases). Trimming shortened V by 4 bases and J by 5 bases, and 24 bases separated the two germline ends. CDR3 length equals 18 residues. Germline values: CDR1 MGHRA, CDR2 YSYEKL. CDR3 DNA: TGCGCCAGCAGCCCCCTAGACCGCGGGGGCTTGACGAGAAACACCATATATTTT. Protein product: CASSPLDRGGLTRNTIYF.